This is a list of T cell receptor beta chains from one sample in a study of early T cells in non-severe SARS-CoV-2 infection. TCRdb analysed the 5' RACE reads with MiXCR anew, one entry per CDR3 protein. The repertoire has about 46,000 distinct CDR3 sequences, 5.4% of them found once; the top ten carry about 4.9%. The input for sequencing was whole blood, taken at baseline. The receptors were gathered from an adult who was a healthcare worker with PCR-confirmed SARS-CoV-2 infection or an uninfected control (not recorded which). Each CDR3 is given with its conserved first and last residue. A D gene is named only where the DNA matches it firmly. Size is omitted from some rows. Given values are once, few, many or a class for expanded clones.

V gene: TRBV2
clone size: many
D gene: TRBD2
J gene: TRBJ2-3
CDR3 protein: CASSEKKLAGGSDTQYF
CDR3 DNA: TGTGCCAGCAGTGAAAAAAAACTAGCGGGAGGATCAGATACGCAGTATTTT

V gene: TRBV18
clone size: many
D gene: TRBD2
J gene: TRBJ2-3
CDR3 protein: CASSLGTSGITDTQYF
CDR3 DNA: TGTGCCAGCTCACTAGGGACTAGCGGCATCACAGATACGCAGTATTTT

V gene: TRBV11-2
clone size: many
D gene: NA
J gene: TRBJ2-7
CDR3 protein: CASSSGLDYEQYF
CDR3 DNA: TGTGCCAGCAGCTCGGGACTCGATTACGAGCAGTACTTC

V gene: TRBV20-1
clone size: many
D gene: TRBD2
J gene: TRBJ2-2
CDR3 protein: CSAPGLGLTGELFF
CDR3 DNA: TGCAGTGCGCCGGGACTAGGACTAACCGGGGAGCTGTTTTTT

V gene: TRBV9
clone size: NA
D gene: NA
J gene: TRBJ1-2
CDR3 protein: CASSVLQGRSGYTF
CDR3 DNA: TGTGCCAGCAGCGTTTTACAGGGAAGGAGTGGCTACACCTTC

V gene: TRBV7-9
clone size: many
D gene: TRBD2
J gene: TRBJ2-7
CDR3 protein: CASSTASGRTYEQYF
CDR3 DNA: TGTGCCAGCAGCACGGCTAGCGGGAGGACCTACGAGCAGTACTTC

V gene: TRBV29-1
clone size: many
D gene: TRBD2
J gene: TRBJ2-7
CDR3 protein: CSVEGEGTYEQYF
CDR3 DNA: TGCAGCGTTGAAGGGGAGGGGACCTACGAGCAGTACTTC

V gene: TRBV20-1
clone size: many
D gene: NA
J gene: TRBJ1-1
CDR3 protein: CSARDGINTEAFF
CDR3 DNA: TGCAGTGCTAGGGACGGAATAAACACTGAAGCTTTCTTT

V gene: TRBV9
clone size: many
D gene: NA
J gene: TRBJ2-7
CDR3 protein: CASSVDDEQYF
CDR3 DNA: TGTGCCAGCAGCGTAGACGACGAGCAGTACTTC

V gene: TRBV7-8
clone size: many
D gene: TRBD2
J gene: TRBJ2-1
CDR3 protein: CASSLVGTSGGGEQFF
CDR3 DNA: TGTGCCAGCAGCTTAGTCGGGACTAGCGGAGGCGGAGAGCAGTTCTTC

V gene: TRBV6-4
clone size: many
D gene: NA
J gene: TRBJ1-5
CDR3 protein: CASSVSGGGRYSNQPQHF
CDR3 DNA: TGTGCCAGCAGTGTTTCCGGGGGAGGCCGTTATAGCAATCAGCCCCAGCATTTT

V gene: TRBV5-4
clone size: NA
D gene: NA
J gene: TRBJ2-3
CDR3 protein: CASSFFSQRPSEDTQYF
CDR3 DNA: TGTGCCAGCAGCTTCTTCTCCCAGCGCCCCTCAGAAGATACGCAGTATTTT

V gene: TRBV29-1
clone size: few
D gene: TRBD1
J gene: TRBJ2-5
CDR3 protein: CSAQHRGMGETQYF
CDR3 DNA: TGCAGCGCCCAACACAGGGGGATGGGAGAGACCCAGTACTTC

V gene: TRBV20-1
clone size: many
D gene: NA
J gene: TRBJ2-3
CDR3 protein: CSAIPRYRGTDTQYF
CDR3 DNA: TGCAGTGCTATCCCCCGGTACAGGGGCACAGATACGCAGTATTTT

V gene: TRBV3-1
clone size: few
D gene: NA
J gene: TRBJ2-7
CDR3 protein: CASSQGSGYEQYF
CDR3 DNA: TGTGCCAGCAGCCAAGGTAGCGGTTACGAGCAGTACTTC

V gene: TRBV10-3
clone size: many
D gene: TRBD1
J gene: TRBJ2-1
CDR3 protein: CAISDSGTGLFNEQFF
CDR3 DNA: TGTGCCATCAGTGACTCCGGGACAGGGCTTTTCAATGAGCAGTTCTTC

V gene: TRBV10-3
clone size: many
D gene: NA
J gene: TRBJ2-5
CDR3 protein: CAISEPRTETQYF
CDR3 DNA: TGTGCCATCAGTGAGCCGAGGACGGAGACCCAGTACTTC

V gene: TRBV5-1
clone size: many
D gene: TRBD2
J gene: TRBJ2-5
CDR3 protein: CASSLEGTSGTQETQYF
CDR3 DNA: TGCGCCAGCAGCTTGGAAGGGACTAGCGGGACCCAAGAGACCCAGTACTTC

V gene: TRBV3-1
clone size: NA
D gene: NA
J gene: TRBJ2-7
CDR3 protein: CASRRDPYEQYF
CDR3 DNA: TGTGCCAGCAGACGCGACCCCTACGAGCAGTACTTC

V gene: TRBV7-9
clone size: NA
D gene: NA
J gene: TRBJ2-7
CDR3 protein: CASSPVGANVVHEQYF
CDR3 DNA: TGTGCCAGCAGCCCGGTGGGTGCTAATGTCGTCCACGAGCAGTACTTC

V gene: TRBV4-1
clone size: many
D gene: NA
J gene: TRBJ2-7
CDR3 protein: CASSQGEGQLTYEQYF
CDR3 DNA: TGCGCCAGCAGCCAAGGAGAGGGACAACTGACCTACGAGCAGTACTTC

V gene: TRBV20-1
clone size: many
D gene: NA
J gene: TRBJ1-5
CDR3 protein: CSASQGWGQPQHF
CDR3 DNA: TGCAGTGCTAGTCAAGGGTGGGGTCAGCCCCAGCATTTT

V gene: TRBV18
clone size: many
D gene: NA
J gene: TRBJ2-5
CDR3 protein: CASSPDETQYF
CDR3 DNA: TGTGCCAGCTCACCAGACGAGACCCAGTACTTC

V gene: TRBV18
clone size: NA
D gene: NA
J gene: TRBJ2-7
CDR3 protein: CASSRLGEQYF
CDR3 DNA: TGTGCCAGCTCCCGCCTGGGCGAGCAGTACTTC

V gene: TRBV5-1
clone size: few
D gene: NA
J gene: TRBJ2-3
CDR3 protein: CASRTGHTDTQYF
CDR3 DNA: TGCGCCAGCAGGACAGGACACACAGATACGCAGTATTTT

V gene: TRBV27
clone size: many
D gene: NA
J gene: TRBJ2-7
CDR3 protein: CASSFRGVDSYEQYF
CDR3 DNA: TGTGCCAGCAGTTTCCGAGGGGTTGATTCCTACGAGCAGTACTTC

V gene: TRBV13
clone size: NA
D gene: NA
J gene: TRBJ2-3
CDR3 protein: CASRNQGGDTQYF
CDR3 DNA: TGTGCCAGCAGGAATCAGGGGGGAGATACGCAGTATTTT

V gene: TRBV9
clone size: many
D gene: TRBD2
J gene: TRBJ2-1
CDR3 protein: CASSGLAIEQFF
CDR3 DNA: TGTGCCAGCAGTGGACTAGCGATCGAGCAGTTCTTC

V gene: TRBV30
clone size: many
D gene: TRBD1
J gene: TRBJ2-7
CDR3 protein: CAFSVDRAYEQYF
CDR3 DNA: TGTGCGTTCAGTGTGGACAGGGCCTACGAGCAGTACTTC

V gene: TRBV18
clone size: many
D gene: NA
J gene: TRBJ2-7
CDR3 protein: CASSPRQPLSEQYF
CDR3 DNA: TGTGCCAGCTCACCACGCCAACCGTTGTCCGAGCAGTACTTC

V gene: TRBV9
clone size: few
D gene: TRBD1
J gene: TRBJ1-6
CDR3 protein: CASSYYRGHNSPLHF
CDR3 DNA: TGTGCCAGCAGCTATTACAGGGGGCATAATTCACCCCTCCACTTT

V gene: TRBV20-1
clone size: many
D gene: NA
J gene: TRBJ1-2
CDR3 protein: CSAWGKGPKRGNYGYTF
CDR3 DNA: TGCAGTGCTTGGGGGAAGGGACCGAAAAGGGGAAACTATGGCTACACCTTC

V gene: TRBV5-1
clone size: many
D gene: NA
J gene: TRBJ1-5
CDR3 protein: CASSLGVSNQPQHF
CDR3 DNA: TGCGCCAGCAGCTTGGGAGTTAGCAATCAGCCCCAGCATTTT

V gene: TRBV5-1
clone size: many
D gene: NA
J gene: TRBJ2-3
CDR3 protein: CASSWGGGPGDTQYF
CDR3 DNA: TGCGCCAGCAGCTGGGGCGGCGGACCCGGTGATACGCAGTATTTT

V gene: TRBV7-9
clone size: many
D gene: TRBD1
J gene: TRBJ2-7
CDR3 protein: CASSPQTGIREQYF
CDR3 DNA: TGTGCCAGCAGCCCCCAGACAGGGATTCGGGAGCAGTACTTC

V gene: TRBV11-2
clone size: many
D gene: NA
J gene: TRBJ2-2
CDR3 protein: CASSLDDLTGELFF
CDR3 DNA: TGTGCCAGCAGCTTAGACGACTTAACCGGGGAGCTGTTTTTT

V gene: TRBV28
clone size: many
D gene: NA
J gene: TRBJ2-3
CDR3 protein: CASSSSAVDTQYF
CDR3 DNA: TGTGCCAGCAGTTCTAGTGCCGTCGATACGCAGTATTTT

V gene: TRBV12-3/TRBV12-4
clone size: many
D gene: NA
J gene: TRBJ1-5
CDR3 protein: CASRTSTVYQPQHF
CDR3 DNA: TGTGCCAGCAGGACCTCGACAGTGTATCAGCCCCAGCATTTT

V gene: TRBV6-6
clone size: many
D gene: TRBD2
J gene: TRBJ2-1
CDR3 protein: CASSYSLAGYNEQFF
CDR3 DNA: TGTGCCAGCAGTTACTCGCTAGCGGGGTACAATGAGCAGTTCTTC

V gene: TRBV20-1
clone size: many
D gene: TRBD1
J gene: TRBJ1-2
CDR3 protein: CRGTAGYTF
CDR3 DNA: TGCAGGGGGACAGCCGGCTACACCTTC

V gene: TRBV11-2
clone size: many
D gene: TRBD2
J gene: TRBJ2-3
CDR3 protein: CASSLDGVAGVTDTQYF
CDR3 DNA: TGTGCCAGCAGCTTAGATGGGGTGGCGGGAGTGACAGATACGCAGTATTTT

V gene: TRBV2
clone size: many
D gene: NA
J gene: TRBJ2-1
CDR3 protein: CASSEAARSNEQFF
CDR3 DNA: TGTGCCAGCAGTGAAGCGGCCCGAAGCAATGAGCAGTTCTTC

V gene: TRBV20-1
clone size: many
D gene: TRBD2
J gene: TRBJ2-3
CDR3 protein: CSAKSRDSGGGTDTQYF
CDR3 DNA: TGCAGTGCTAAGTCGCGGGATTCGGGAGGGGGCACAGATACGCAGTATTTT

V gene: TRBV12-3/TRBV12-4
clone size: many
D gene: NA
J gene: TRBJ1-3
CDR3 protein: CAKRQSTGNTIYF
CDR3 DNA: TGTGCAAAGCGTCAGTCGACTGGAAACACCATATATTTT

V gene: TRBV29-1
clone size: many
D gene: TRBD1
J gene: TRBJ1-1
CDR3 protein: CSVDRGNTEAFF
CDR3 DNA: TGCAGCGTGGACAGGGGGAACACTGAAGCTTTCTTT

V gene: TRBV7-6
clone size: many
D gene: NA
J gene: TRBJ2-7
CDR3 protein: CASSTTGEQYF
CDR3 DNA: TGTGCCAGCAGCACCACGGGAGAGCAGTACTTC

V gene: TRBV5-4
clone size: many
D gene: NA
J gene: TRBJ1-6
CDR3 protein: CASSSTTATNSPLHF
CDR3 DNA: TGTGCCAGCAGCTCCACCACAGCTACTAATTCACCCCTCCACTTT

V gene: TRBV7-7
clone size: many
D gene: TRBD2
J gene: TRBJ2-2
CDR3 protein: CASASGRPGELFF
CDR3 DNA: TGTGCTAGCGCTAGCGGGAGACCCGGGGAGCTGTTTTTT

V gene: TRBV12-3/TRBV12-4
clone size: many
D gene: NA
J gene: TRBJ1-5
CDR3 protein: CASSSQGFSNQPQHF
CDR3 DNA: TGTGCCAGCAGTTCGCAGGGCTTTAGCAATCAGCCCCAGCATTTT

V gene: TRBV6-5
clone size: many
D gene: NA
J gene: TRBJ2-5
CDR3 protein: CASSYATGTSQETQYF
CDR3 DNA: TGTGCCAGCAGCTACGCCACCGGGACATCCCAAGAGACCCAGTACTTC

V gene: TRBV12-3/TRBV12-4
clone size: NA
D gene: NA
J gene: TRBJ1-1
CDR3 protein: CASSFRSNTEAFF
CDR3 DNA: TGTGCCAGCAGTTTTAGGTCGAACACTGAAGCTTTCTTT

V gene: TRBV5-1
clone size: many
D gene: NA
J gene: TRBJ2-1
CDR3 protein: CASSFSIPQGNEQFF
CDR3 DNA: TGCGCCAGCAGCTTCTCGATTCCACAGGGCAATGAGCAGTTCTTC

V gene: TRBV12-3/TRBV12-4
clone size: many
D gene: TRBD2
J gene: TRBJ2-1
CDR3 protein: CASSASSGREQFF
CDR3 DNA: TGTGCCAGCAGTGCCTCTAGCGGGAGGGAGCAGTTCTTC